These 28 T cell receptor beta chains came from one sample sequenced in a study of T cell responses to AZD1222 COVID-19 vaccine. The assay was immunoSEQ multiplex PCR, and TCRdb's table has in-frame clones only and misses some. This table has 150,000 to 200,000 clones, over 90% appearing once. The source material was peripheral blood, sampled 28 days after the second AZD1222 dose. The receptors shown here come from an adult who received the AZD1222 COVID-19 vaccine.

This sequence joins TRBV27 and TRBJ2-7; tentatively, D is TRBD1 (6 bases). The V gene lost 6 bases and the J gene lost 0 bases, with 12 bases spanning the gap. This CDR3 has 14 amino acids. The germline V gene has CDR1 MNHEY and CDR2 SMNVEV (reference sequence). CDR3 coding DNA: TGTGCCAGCAGGAACCAGGGGAGCTCCTACGAGCAGTACTTC. Translated: CASRNQGSSYEQYF.

The J gene is TRBJ2-7, the V gene TRBV19; 14 bases fit TRBD2. Germline V gene lookup returns CDR1 LNHDA and CDR2 SQIVND (reference sequence). This CDR3 is built from 15 residues. Trimming took 7 bases from V and 5 from J; bases not matched to a gene: 7. As DNA, the CDR3 is TGTGCCAGTATCGGACTAGCGGGGGGTAAACACGAGCAGTACTTC. It encodes CASIGLAGGKHEQYF.

This sequence joins TRBV10-3 and TRBJ2-3; 7 nucleotides line up with TRBD2. Germline lookup yields CDR1 ENHRY and CDR2 SYGVKD. V lost 5 bases to trimming and J lost 4 bases; unmatched junction nucleotides: 6. The CDR3 runs to 14 residues. CDR3 nucleotides: TGTGCCATCAGTTTACGGGAGGAGGCAGATACGCAGTATTTT. Its protein product is CAISLREEADTQYF.

The chain has TRBV28 and TRBJ1-1, with D maybe TRBD1 (5 bases). This CDR3 contains 14 residues. Germline CDR1 reads MDHEN; CDR2 reads SYDVKM. The V gene lost 3 bases and the J gene lost 1 base, with 9 bases spanning the gap. The CDR3 DNA is TGTGCCAGCAGTTTTACCGGACAGAACACTGAAGCTTTCTTT. Translating it yields CASSFTGQNTEAFF. The full variable domain, its missing parts supplied by reference TRBV28 and TRBJ1-1, is DVKVTQSSRYLVKRTGEKVFLECVQDMDHENMFWYRQDPGLGLRLIYFSYDVKMKEKGDIPEGYSVSREKKERFSLILESASTNQTSMYLCASSFTGQNTEAFFGQGTRLTVV.

The chain links TRBV7-2 to TRBJ2-2; TRBD2 matches at 10 bases. The germline V gene has CDR1 SGHTA and CDR2 FQGNSA. The V and J ends lost 4 bases and 5 bases, in that order; junction bases with no gene match: 7. The length of the CDR3 is 16 residues. The DNA for the CDR3 is TGTGCCAGCAGCTACACCCTAGCGGGGGCAACCGGGGAGCTGTTTTTT. It encodes CASSYTLAGATGELFF.

The chain links TRBV27 to TRBJ2-7; 11 positions match TRBD1. Germline CDR1 is MNHEY and CDR2 is SMNVEV (reference sequence). The CDR3 has 16 residues. The ends lost 4 bases at V and 5 bases at J; junction bases unmatched: 10. CDR3 sequence (DNA): TGTGCCAGCAGTTACAGGGGGACAGGGGGAATAAACGAGCAGTACTTC. It codes for CASSYRGTGGINEQYF.

J is TRBJ2-3 and V is TRBV11-2; tentatively, D is TRBD1 (5 bases). This CDR3 has 16 amino acids. Germline V gives CDR1 SGHAT, CDR2 FQNNGV. V dropped 8 bases and J dropped 2 bases, with 20 bases sitting between them. CDR3 region: CASLKVFGQHTDTQYF. The CDR3 region has the DNA TGTGCCAGCCTAAAGGTCTTCGGACAACACACAGATACGCAGTATTTT.

This rearrangement joins TRBV12-3 or TRBV12-4 to TRBJ1-2; D is perhaps TRBD1 (5 bases). The CDR3 spans 13 residues. Trimming removed 8 bases from V and 4 bases from J, with 14 bases in between. The CDR3, as DNA: TGTGCCAGCTGCCCGGGGGAAGCCTATGGCTACACCTTC. Protein: CASCPGEAYGYTF.

The chain employs TRBV28 and TRBJ1-4, with D unclear. V shed 5 bases and J shed 8 bases, with 9 bases lying between them. This CDR3 has 12 amino acids. Germline assignment: CDR1 MDHEN and CDR2 SYDVKM. CDR3 in amino acids: CASSGLGEKLFF. In nucleotides, the CDR3 is TGTGCCAGCAGTGGATTGGGAGAAAAACTGTTTTTT.

This clone has a single count. The chain's CDR3 is CASSPTRGGLNTEAFF. In DNA form, the CDR3 reads TGTGCCAGCTCACCGACAAGGGGGGGTTTGAACACTGAAGCTTTCTTT. The chain joins TRBV18 to TRBJ1-1; TRBD1 is a possible D gene (6 bases). Looked up from germline, CDR1 is KGHSH and CDR2 is LQKENI. Trimming left V 3 bases short and J 0 bases short, with 14 bases between. This CDR3 is built from 16 residues.

This clone has ten or more counts. The rearrangement uses TRBV4-3 and TRBJ2-7, with 10 bases lining up with TRBD1. Germline V gives CDR1 LGHNA, CDR2 YSLEER. With V trimmed by 2 bases and J by 3 bases, 7 bases remained unmatched. This CDR3 contains 16 residues. The CDR3 protein is CASSQSRTGGVYEQYF. CDR3 bases: TGCGCCAGCAGCCAATCCCGGACAGGGGGAGTCTACGAGCAGTACTTC.

The J gene is TRBJ2-3, the V gene TRBV5-4; D unresolved. This CDR3 is 15 amino acids long. Germline assignment: CDR1 SGHNT and CDR2 YYREEE (reference sequence). The V gene lost 1 base and the J gene lost 0 bases, with 9 bases spanning the gap. The CDR3 sequence is CASSLLQPSTDTQYF. As DNA, the CDR3 is TGTGCCAGCAGCTTGCTGCAGCCGAGCACAGATACGCAGTATTTT. The full variable domain, completed using reference TRBV5-4 and TRBJ2-3, is ETGVTQSPTHLIKTRGQQVTLRCSSQSGHNTVSWYQQALGQGPQFIFQYYREEENGRGNFPPRFSGLQFPNYSSELNVNALELDDSALYLCASSLLQPSTDTQYFGPGTRLTVL.

The V and J genes are TRBV5-1 and TRBJ2-7; D gene uncertain. CDR1 and CDR2 from the germline V gene are SGHRS and YFSETQ. V was pared by 5 bases and J by 3 bases, with 12 bases between. The length of the CDR3 is 13 residues. The CDR3 sequence is CASSPTDFYEQYF. CDR3 DNA sequence: TGCGCCAGCAGTCCTACAGATTTCTACGAGCAGTACTTC.

V is TRBV18 and J is TRBJ2-2; perhaps TRBD1 as D (7 bases). This CDR3 spans 15 amino acids. Per germline, CDR1 KGHSH and CDR2 LQKENI. Trimming pared 1 base from V and 7 bases from J, leaving 13 bases between. Here the CDR3 reads CASSPRRGEDGELFF. The CDR3, as DNA: TGTGCCAGCTCACCACGCAGGGGGGAAGACGGGGAGCTGTTTTTT.

This chain connects TRBV30 to TRBJ2-2, with a possible D match to TRBD1 (6 bases). CDR1 is GTSNPN and CDR2 is SVGIG in the germline V gene (reference sequence). Trimming pared 5 bases from V and 6 bases from J, leaving 13 bases between. This CDR3 is built from 13 residues. The CDR3 region has the DNA TGTGCCTGGTCCAAACAGGGACCCGGGGAGCTGTTTTTT. It codes for CAWSKQGPGELFF.

This chain uses TRBV13 with TRBJ2-5; weak D call: TRBD1 (7 bases). The V gene lost 5 bases and the J gene lost 5 bases, with 18 bases spanning the gap. CDR1 and CDR2 (germline): PRHDT, FYEKMQ (reference sequence). The CDR3 is 15 residues long. The CDR3 DNA sequence: TGTGCCAGCAGCCCATCAGGGGGGTGGGACGAGACCCAGTACTTC. This translates into CASSPSGGWDETQYF.

The V call is TRBV14, the J call TRBJ1-1; unclear D gene. Trimming removed 3 bases at V and 0 bases at J, with 5 bases between. The CDR3 runs 13 residues. In germline, CDR1 is SGHDN, CDR2 FVKESK. CDR3 protein: CASSQVMNTEAFF. The CDR3 coding sequence is TGTGCCAGCAGCCAGGTGATGAACACTGAAGCTTTCTTT.

The chain links TRBV9 to TRBJ2-7; 9 bases fit TRBD1. The CDR3 runs 14 residues. Per the germline V gene, CDR1 is SGDLS and CDR2 is YYNGEE. V lost 7 bases and J lost 6; bases outside the gene matches: 11. The CDR3 nucleotides read TGTGCCAGCGCCCTAACAGGGGGCGCATCCGAGCAGTACTTC. It encodes CASALTGGASEQYF.

This chain links TRBV2 with TRBJ1-1; 7 positions agree with TRBD1. V lost 5 bases and J lost 4; bases outside the gene matches: 7. In germline, CDR1 is SNHLY, CDR2 FYNNEI. This CDR3 is 14 amino acids long. The CDR3, as DNA: TGTGCCAGCAGTCAGCAGGGGGTTGGCACTGAAGCTTTCTTT. It codes for CASSQQGVGTEAFF. The full variable domain, its missing parts supplied by reference TRBV2 and TRBJ1-1, is EPEVTQTPSHQVTQMGQEVILRCVPISNHLYFYWYRQILGQKVEFLVSFYNNEISEKSEIFDDQFSVERPDGSNFTLKIRSTKLEDSAMYFCASSQQGVGTEAFFGQGTRLTVV.

The genes are TRBV14 and TRBJ2-7; D not certain. Germline V lookup: CDR1 SGHDN, CDR2 FVKESK. Trimming removed 0 bases from V and 2 bases from J, with 8 bases in between. This CDR3 is built from 14 residues. The CDR3: CASSQDLGPYEQYF. The CDR3 region has the DNA TGTGCCAGCAGCCAAGATCTCGGCCCCTACGAGCAGTACTTC.

This chain links TRBV9 with TRBJ1-6, with D possibly TRBD1 on 5 matching bases. Germline V gene data show CDR1 as SGDLS and CDR2 as YYNGEE. The CDR3 contains 13 residues. V lost 7 bases and J lost 5, with 10 bases in between. The CDR3 sequence: CASGASNNSPLHF. CDR3 nucleotide sequence: TGTGCCAGCGGGGCCAGCAATAATTCACCCCTCCACTTT.

The chain has TRBV6-5 and TRBJ1-1; no clear D gene. The V end lost 7 bases, the J end lost 0 bases, and 12 bases lay between the germline ends. CDR3 length: 14 amino acids. In germline, CDR1 is MNHEY, CDR2 SVGAGI. CDR3 protein: CASTPGGVNTEAFF. As DNA, the CDR3 is TGTGCCAGCACTCCCGGTGGGGTGAACACTGAAGCTTTCTTT.

This sequence joins TRBV5-8 and TRBJ1-1, with D unresolved. CDR1 SGHTS and CDR2 YDEGEE come from the germline V gene. Trimming took 0 bases from V and 4 from J, leaving 10 bases between them. CDR3 size: 14 residues. The CDR3 protein is CASSLARIGTEAFF. In DNA, the CDR3 is TGTGCCAGCAGCTTGGCGCGGATTGGCACTGAAGCTTTCTTT.

The J gene is TRBJ2-1, the V gene TRBV4-2; 7 bases fit TRBD2. V was pared by 4 bases and J by 9 bases, with 15 bases of the junction left unmatched. CDR1 is LGHNA, CDR2 YNFKEQ, per germline. This CDR3 has 16 amino acids. The chain's CDR3 is CASSPSNGLESIEQFF. The CDR3 DNA is TGTGCCAGCAGCCCCTCAAACGGACTAGAAAGCATTGAGCAGTTCTTC.

Here the CDR3 DNA reads TGTGCCAGTAGTATCGATCCGACGGGCCTAGCGGGAGGGCCCAATGAGCAGTTCTTC. Translation gives CASSIDPTGLAGGPNEQFF. The chain is built from TRBV19 and TRBJ2-1; 12 bases agree with TRBD2. The trim removed 3 bases at V and 6 bases at J, leaving 15 bases unmatched. The CDR3 is 19 residues long. Germline V CDR1 and CDR2: LNHDA, SQIVND (reference sequence).

In its sample, this clone was seen once. This sequence joins TRBV30 and TRBJ1-3; D is unresolved. Germline-derived CDR1 and CDR2 are GTSNPN and SVGIG (reference sequence). This CDR3 contains 15 residues. The ends were cut back, 4 bases at V and 0 bases at J, with 13 bases in the middle. This CDR3 is CAWKLGSISGNTIYF. CDR3 sequence (DNA): TGTGCCTGGAAGTTGGGGAGTATCTCTGGAAACACCATATATTTT.

V and J are TRBV7-9 and TRBJ2-7, with 9 positions matching TRBD1. J gave up 6 bases and V 4 bases, and 4 bases lay outside the gene matches. The germline V gene has CDR1 SEHNR and CDR2 FQNEAQ (reference sequence). The CDR3 runs to 13 residues. CDR3 protein: CASSSLTGGEQYF. CDR3 nucleotides: TGTGCCAGCAGCTCTTTGACAGGGGGCGAGCAGTACTTC.

The CDR3 sequence: CASSQQGANEKLFF. The CDR3 coding sequence is TGTGCCAGCAGTCAACAGGGAGCTAATGAAAAACTGTTTTTT. The chain carries TRBV6-5 and TRBJ1-4; tentatively, D is TRBD1 (6 bases). V lost 5 bases and J 3 bases, leaving 10 bases between the germline ends. Germline CDR1 and CDR2: MNHEY and SVGAGI. The CDR3 consists of 14 residues.